A single sample gave rise to the 8 T cell receptor beta chains below, sequenced in a study of blood T cell repertoires in COVID-19. Method: immunoSEQ multiplex PCR; TCRdb's copy keeps in-frame clones and lacks some. The sample lists about 190,000 clones; about 85% were seen once. Sequencing used peripheral blood. These receptors were taken from a man aged 25 to 40 with acute or convalescent COVID-19.

The chain joins TRBV28 to TRBJ1-2; D possibly corresponds to TRBD1 (6 bases). The CDR3 loop spans 14 amino acids. CDR1 and CDR2 from the germline V gene are MDHEN and SYDVKM. The V end lost 6 bases, the J end lost 2 bases, and 13 bases lay between the germline ends. CDR3 loop: CASRPITGNYGYTF. Written as DNA, the CDR3 is TGTGCCAGCAGACCTATTACAGGGAACTATGGCTACACCTTC.

The V and J genes are TRBV19 and TRBJ1-2, with D possibly matching TRBD1 (6 bases). Per the germline V gene, CDR1 is LNHDA and CDR2 is SQIVND (reference sequence). Trimming stripped 8 bases from V and 8 bases from J, with 15 bases between. The CDR3 extends over 12 amino acids. The CDR3 DNA reads as TGTGCCAGTTCCCGTTTAAGGGGGGGCTACACCTTC. Translation gives CASSRLRGGYTF.

The chain recombines TRBV6-6 with TRBJ2-5; TRBD1 agrees at 8 bases. Germline V CDR1 and CDR2: MNHNY, SVGAGI (reference sequence). The CDR3 has 13 amino acids. The V and J ends lost 6 bases and 4 bases, in that order; junction bases with no gene match: 4. In nucleotides, the CDR3 is TGTGCCAGCAGCGGCGGGACAGGAGAGACCCAGTACTTC. Translation: CASSGGTGETQYF.

This clone came up once. The chain links TRBV5-6 to TRBJ2-1; TRBD2 agrees at 9 bases. CDR1 and CDR2 (germline): SGHDT, YYEEEE. Trimming cost V 3 bases and J 7 bases; bases outside gene matches: 11. There are 16 residues in the CDR3. This CDR3 reads CASSSGALAGRNEQFF. In nucleotides, the CDR3 is TGTGCCAGCAGCTCTGGCGCGCTAGCGGGAAGAAATGAGCAGTTCTTC.

The chain carries TRBV19 and TRBJ2-1, with D hard to call. The V gene's germline CDR1 is LNHDA and CDR2 SQIVND (reference sequence). With 3 bases removed from V and 0 bases from J, the gap between germline ends came to 21 bases. The CDR3 sequence is 19 residues long. CDR3 in amino acids: CASSIPNLSSLSSYNEQFF. The CDR3 bases are TGTGCCAGTAGTATTCCCAACCTCTCATCTCTGAGCTCCTACAATGAGCAGTTCTTC.

The genes are TRBV19 and TRBJ2-1; 13 nucleotides match TRBD2. The CDR3 length is 16 residues. Germline-derived CDR1 and CDR2 are LNHDA and SQIVND (reference sequence). Germline trimming cut 7 bases from V and 6 bases from J; bases unmatched to any gene: 9. The CDR3 loop is CASTPARTSGSNEQFF. CDR3 in DNA: TGTGCCAGTACCCCAGCGCGGACTAGCGGGAGCAATGAGCAGTTCTTC.

CDR3 coding DNA: TGTGCCAGCAGGGAAAGGGAGGGTAATTCACCCCTCCACTTT. Translated, it gives CASREREGNSPLHF. This chain joins TRBV2 and TRBJ1-6; no firm D call. The germline gives CDR1 SNHLY, CDR2 FYNNEI. The CDR3 runs to 14 residues. Trimming removed 6 bases at V and 6 bases at J, with 12 bases between.

The chain employs TRBV5-6 and TRBJ1-2, with 8 bases that match TRBD1. CDR3 size: 13 residues. Losses at the gene ends were 2 bases for V and 8 bases for J; bases not matched to a gene: 5. Germline CDR1 reads SGHDT; CDR2 reads YYEEEE. As DNA, the CDR3 is TGTGCCAGCAGCTTCCCACAGGGGGACGGCTACACCTTC. This gives the protein CASSFPQGDGYTF.